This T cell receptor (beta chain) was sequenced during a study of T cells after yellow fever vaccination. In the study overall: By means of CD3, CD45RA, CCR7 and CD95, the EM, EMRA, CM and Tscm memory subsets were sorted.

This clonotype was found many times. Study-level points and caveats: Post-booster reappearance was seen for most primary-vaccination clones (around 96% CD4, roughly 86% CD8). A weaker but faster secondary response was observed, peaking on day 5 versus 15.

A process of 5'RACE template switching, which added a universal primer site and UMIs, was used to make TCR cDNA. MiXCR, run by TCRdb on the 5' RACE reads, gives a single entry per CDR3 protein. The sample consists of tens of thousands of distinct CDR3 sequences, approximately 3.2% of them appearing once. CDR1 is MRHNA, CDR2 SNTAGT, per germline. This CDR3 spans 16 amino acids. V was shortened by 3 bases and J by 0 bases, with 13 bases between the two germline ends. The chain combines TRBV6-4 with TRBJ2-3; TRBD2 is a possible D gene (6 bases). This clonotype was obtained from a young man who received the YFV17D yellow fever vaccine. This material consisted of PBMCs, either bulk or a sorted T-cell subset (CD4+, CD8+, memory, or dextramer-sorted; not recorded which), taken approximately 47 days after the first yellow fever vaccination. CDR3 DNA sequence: TGTGCCAGCAGTGAATGGCGGGGCTCTAGCACAGATACGCAGTATTTT. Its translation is CASSEWRGSSTDTQYF.